This TCR beta chain was captured by sequencing in a study of blood T cell repertoires in COVID-19. As for the study in general: Acute and convalescent COVID-19 specimens originated in the United States, Italy and Spain.

Authors' analysis steps: The authors estimated nucleated cell counts from reference gene primer amplification. Profiled with immunoSEQ multiplex PCR; TCRdb holds only in-frame clones, not every one. V and J calls and clone size are given by that table; D and trimming were obtained from the DNA. The data show about 220,000 clones, nearly 90% seen once. Participant-given clinical history determined each cohort assignment. Exposed enrollees encountered a COVID-19 case at some point within 2 weeks before study entry. This CDR3 contains 16 residues. V was pared by 2 bases and J by 0 bases, with 11 bases between. The germline V gene encodes CDR1 KGHSH and CDR2 LQKENI.

Sequenced: PBMCs or T cells enriched from blood (not recorded which). The chain joins TRBV18 to TRBJ1-3; D remains unclear. The clonotype comes from a man aged 25-40 years who had been exposed to COVID-19. The CDR3 DNA reads as TGTGCCAGCTCACCAGAGCAGGCAAGCTCTGGAAACACCATATATTTT. It is translated as CASSPEQASSGNTIYF.